The 24 T cell receptor beta chains listed next were all sequenced from one sample in a study of cytomegalovirus exposure and HLA in healthy donors. Researchers ran the PCR with 60 Vbeta and 13 Jbeta primers. This table comes from immunoSEQ multiplex PCR, and its TCRdb copy is limited to in-frame clones, with some not included. This sample has under 250,000 clones, with 75% to 85% found just once. Material: PBMCs. The receptors stem from a woman in her sixties in good health and CMV-seropositive.

This chain joins TRBV5-1 and TRBJ1-2; D is undetermined. V lost 3 bases and J lost 7, with 13 bases in between. Germline assignment: CDR1 SGHRS and CDR2 YFSETQ. The CDR3 loop spans 13 amino acids. The CDR3 DNA sequence: TGCGCCAGCAGCTCCCAAGAGCGGGGTGGCTACACCTTC. It codes for CASSSQERGGYTF.

About this clone: A read error may produce the germline difference seen at one junction end. The chain uses TRBV4-1 and TRBJ2-1; 8 bases match TRBD2. The germline CDR1 and CDR2 sequences are MGHRA and YSYEKL. The CDR3 sequence is 16 residues long. DNA for the CDR3: TGCGCCAGCAGCCACCGAGCGGGAGTGGATTACAATGAACAGTTCTTC. Protein: CASSHRAGVDYNEQFF.

This clone was seen a few times. The rearrangement joins TRBV4-1 to TRBJ1-1, with a possible D match to TRBD1 (6 bases). CDR1 and CDR2 (germline): MGHRA, YSYEKL. The CDR3 contains 12 residues. V was cut by 1 base and J by 6 bases, with 6 bases left in between. CDR3 sequence: CASSQAGAEAFF. CDR3 nucleotide sequence: TGCGCCAGCAGCCAAGCAGGGGCTGAAGCTTTCTTT.

The V call is TRBV5-1, the J call TRBJ1-2; perhaps TRBD1 as D (5 bases). Trimming removed 2 bases at V and 8 bases at J, with 10 bases between. CDR1 and CDR2 from the germline V gene are SGHRS and YFSETQ. The CDR3 covers 12 residues. The CDR3 DNA sequence: TGCGCCAGCAGCTTCCAGGGTGACGGCTACACCTTC. Translating gives CASSFQGDGYTF.

This clone has a single count. The rearrangement uses TRBV4-1 and TRBJ1-1; D may be TRBD1 (6 bases). Per germline, CDR1 MGHRA and CDR2 YSYEKL. The CDR3 is 15 residues long. The V end lost 5 bases, the J end lost 4 bases, and 17 bases lay between the germline ends. The CDR3 here is CASSLRPRGTTEAFF. The CDR3 DNA reads TGCGCCAGCAGCTTACGACCGAGGGGGACCACTGAAGCTTTCTTT.

The CDR3 DNA follows: TGCGCCAGCAGCTTGGGCGAGGGTGGAAACACCATATATTTT. Encoded protein: CASSLGEGGNTIYF. The rearrangement joins TRBV5-1 to TRBJ1-3, with D uncertain. V was shortened by 0 bases and J by 3 bases, with 7 bases between the two germline ends. Germline V gene data show CDR1 as SGHRS and CDR2 as YFSETQ. This CDR3 has 14 residues.

This clone was picked up a small number of times. This rearrangement joins TRBV2 to TRBJ1-1; D call uncertain. The CDR3 runs to 13 residues. The V gene's germline CDR1 is SNHLY and CDR2 FYNNEI. Trimming removed 8 bases at V and 3 bases at J, with 13 bases between. CDR3 protein: CASVWSRDTEAFF. The CDR3 coding sequence is TGTGCCAGCGTTTGGAGCCGGGACACTGAAGCTTTCTTT.

J is TRBJ2-7 and V is TRBV6-6; D possibly corresponds to TRBD2 (6 bases). This CDR3 contains 16 residues. Germline assignment: CDR1 MNHNY and CDR2 SVGAGI (reference sequence). The V end lost 0 bases, the J end lost 5 bases, and 17 bases lay between the germline ends. DNA of the CDR3: TGTGCCAGCAGTTACTCGAGTGGAGGGGTGGCCCACGAGCAGTACTTC. Translation gives CASSYSSGGVAHEQYF.

V gene TRBV30 combines with J gene TRBJ2-3, with 10 bases that match TRBD2. Germline CDR1 and CDR2: GTSNPN and SVGIG (reference sequence). V trimming: 6 bases; J trimming: 0 bases; junction bases outside the gene matches: 9. The CDR3 totals 16 residues. CDR3 sequence: CACRYFSGRSTDTQYF. The CDR3 nucleotides read TGTGCCTGCCGCTATTTTAGCGGGAGGAGCACAGATACGCAGTATTTT.

The chain joins TRBV7-3 to TRBJ1-2; perhaps TRBD1 as D (5 bases). From germline, CDR1 is SGHTA and CDR2 FQGTGA. The CDR3 loop spans 16 amino acids. Between the trimmed V and J ends, which lost 0 bases and 3 bases, there was a span of 14 bases. CDR3: CASSLTNQGGDYGYTF. Here the CDR3 DNA reads TGTGCCAGCAGCTTAACGAACCAGGGCGGAGACTATGGCTACACCTTC.

The V call is TRBV4-1, the J call TRBJ1-2, with D tentatively TRBD1 (5 bases). The CDR3 length is 14 residues. The V end was cut by 0 bases, the J end by 3 bases, with 8 bases between. Germline loops: CDR1 MGHRA, CDR2 YSYEKL. In nucleotides, the CDR3 is TGCGCCAGCAGCCAAGACGGCAGGGACTATGGCTACACCTTC. Its translation: CASSQDGRDYGYTF.

The chain is built from TRBV6-6 and TRBJ2-7, with D hard to call. This CDR3 contains 11 residues. V dropped 4 bases and J dropped 4 bases, with 5 bases sitting between them. Germline lookup yields CDR1 MNHNY and CDR2 SVGAGI (reference sequence). The CDR3 DNA follows: TGTGCCAGCAGTTCAAAATACGAGCAGTACTTC. Its translation: CASSSKYEQYF.

The chain couples TRBV10-3 to TRBJ2-7, with 9 bases fitting TRBD1. The CDR3 covers 15 residues. V gave up 2 bases and J gave up 0 bases; unmatched junction bases: 2. The V gene's germline CDR1 is ENHRY and CDR2 SYGVKD. The CDR3 sequence is CAISEPGQGSYEQYF. The DNA of the CDR3 is TGTGCCATCAGTGAGCCGGGACAGGGCTCCTACGAGCAGTACTTC.

For the CDR3, the DNA is TGTGCCATCAGTGAAGGACTCCCGCCCGGGGAGCTGTTTTTT. It encodes CAISEGLPPGELFF. The chain combines TRBV10-3 with TRBJ2-2; TRBD2 might be the D (5 bases). Germline loops: CDR1 ENHRY, CDR2 SYGVKD. V lost 3 bases and J 6 bases, leaving 11 bases between the germline ends. The CDR3 is 14 residues long.

The V and J genes are TRBV28 and TRBJ2-1; D may be TRBD2 (5 bases). This CDR3 is built from 17 residues. The V end lost 5 bases, the J end lost 3 bases, and 20 bases lay between the germline ends. CDR1 is MDHEN, CDR2 SYDVKM, per germline. CDR3 in DNA: TGTGCCAGCAGTCCCTCGAGGAGGAGGCTCTTCTACAATGAGCAGTTCTTC. This encodes CASSPSRRRLFYNEQFF. Full variable domain (missing parts from reference TRBV28 and TRBJ2-1): DVKVTQSSRYLVKRTGEKVFLECVQDMDHENMFWYRQDPGLGLRLIYFSYDVKMKEKGDIPEGYSVSREKKERFSLILESASTNQTSMYLCASSPSRRRLFYNEQFFGPGTRLTVL.

This chain uses TRBV5-1 with TRBJ2-4; TRBD2 aligns across 10 bases. J was trimmed by 2 bases and V by 8 bases; bases with no gene match: 13. This CDR3 is 17 amino acids long. CDR1 SGHRS and CDR2 YFSETQ come from the germline V gene. CDR3 loop: CASLARRAGGPKNIQYF. As DNA, the CDR3 is TGCGCCAGTCTGGCCCGTCGAGCGGGAGGGCCCAAAAACATTCAGTACTTC.

V is TRBV14 and J is TRBJ2-3; TRBD1 aligns across 11 bases. Trimming at V came to 4 bases and at J to 3 bases, leaving 6 bases not matched to a gene. Germline-derived CDR1 and CDR2 are SGHDN and FVKESK. This CDR3 spans 16 amino acids. CDR3 nucleotides: TGTGCCAGCAGCCGAAGCGGGACAGGGGGTACAGATACGCAGTATTTT. Amino acid sequence: CASSRSGTGGTDTQYF.

This chain connects TRBV27 to TRBJ2-1, with 8 bases lining up with TRBD2. The V segment lost 5 bases and the J segment 1 base; nucleotides outside the gene matches: 7. Germline CDR1 reads MNHEY; CDR2 reads SMNVEV (reference sequence). The CDR3 runs 16 residues. The CDR3 sequence is CASSISGSVSYNEQFF. The CDR3, as DNA: TGTGCCAGCAGTATAAGCGGGAGCGTATCCTACAATGAGCAGTTCTTC.

The chain combines TRBV10-2 with TRBJ2-7, with 14 bases matching TRBD2. From germline, CDR1 is WSHSY and CDR2 SAAADI. The CDR3 has 16 amino acids. Trimming took 6 bases from V and 3 from J; bases not matched to a gene: 7. CDR3 coding DNA: TGCGCCAGCAGAGGCCCGGGACTAGCGGGAGACTACGAGCAGTACTTC. Amino acids: CASRGPGLAGDYEQYF.

The chain uses TRBV7-9 and TRBJ2-7; D is ambiguous. In germline, CDR1 is SEHNR, CDR2 FQNEAQ (reference sequence). The V end lost 3 bases, the J end lost 4 bases, and 10 bases lay between the germline ends. The CDR3 contains 13 residues. CDR3 loop: CASSFYTEYEQYF. Here the CDR3 DNA reads TGTGCCAGCAGCTTTTATACAGAATACGAGCAGTACTTC.

The chain joins TRBV6-5 to TRBJ2-1; 10 bases map to TRBD2. This CDR3 contains 15 residues. Trimming removed 5 bases from V and 7 bases from J; junction bases left unmatched: 8. CDR1 is MNHEY and CDR2 is SVGAGI in the germline V gene. CDR3 bases: TGTGCCAGCAGTCCCCTAGCGGGAGTAAGAAATGAGCAGTTCTTC. Protein: CASSPLAGVRNEQFF.

The chain has TRBV6-1 and TRBJ1-5; D gene unclear. Germline V gene sequence: CDR1 MNHNS, CDR2 SASEGT. The CDR3 sequence is 13 residues long. V was trimmed by 2 bases and J by 4 bases, leaving 6 bases between them. The CDR3 DNA reads TGTGCCAGCAGTGAAAATCAGAATCAGCCCCAGCATTTT. Amino acids: CASSENQNQPQHF.

V usage is TRBV9 and J usage is TRBJ1-5; 7 positions agree with TRBD1. V was pared by 3 bases and J by 6 bases, with 9 bases of the junction left unmatched. Germline CDR1 SGDLS, CDR2 YYNGEE. The CDR3 is 15 residues long. The CDR3 here is CASSAQGVGSQPQHF. The DNA of the CDR3 is TGTGCCAGCAGCGCGCAGGGGGTGGGCAGTCAGCCCCAGCATTTT. The whole variable domain, filled in from reference TRBV9 and TRBJ1-5, reads DSGVTQTPKHLITATGQRVTLRCSPRSGDLSVYWYQQSLDQGLQFLIQYYNGEERAKGNILERFSAQQFPDLHSELNLSSLELGDSALYFCASSAQGVGSQPQHFGDGTRLSIL.

J is TRBJ1-5 and V is TRBV27; D is possibly TRBD1 (5 bases). Trimming removed 3 bases at V and 5 bases at J, with 8 bases between. Germline CDR1 is MNHEY and CDR2 is SMNVEV (reference sequence). The CDR3 sequence is 13 residues long. The CDR3 DNA sequence: TGTGCCAGCAGTTTGAGGACACATCAGCCCCAGCATTTT. Its protein product is CASSLRTHQPQHF.